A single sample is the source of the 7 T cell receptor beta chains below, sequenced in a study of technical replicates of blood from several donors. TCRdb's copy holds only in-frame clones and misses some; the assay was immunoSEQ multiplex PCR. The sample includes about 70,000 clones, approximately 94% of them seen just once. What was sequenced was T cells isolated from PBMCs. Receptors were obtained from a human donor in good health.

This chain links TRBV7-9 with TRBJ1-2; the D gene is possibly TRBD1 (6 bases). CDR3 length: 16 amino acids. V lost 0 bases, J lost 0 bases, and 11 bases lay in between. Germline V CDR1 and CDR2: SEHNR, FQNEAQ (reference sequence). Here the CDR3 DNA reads TGTGCCAGCAGCTTAGCGAGCTGGACAGCTAACTATGGCTACACCTTC. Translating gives CASSLASWTANYGYTF.

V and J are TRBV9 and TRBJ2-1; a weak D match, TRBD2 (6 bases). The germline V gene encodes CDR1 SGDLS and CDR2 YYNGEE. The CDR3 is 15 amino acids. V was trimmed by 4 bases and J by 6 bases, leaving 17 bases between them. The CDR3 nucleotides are TGTGCCAGCAGCCGAGGAGGGAGGACCTCCAATGAGCAGTTCTTC. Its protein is CASSRGGRTSNEQFF.

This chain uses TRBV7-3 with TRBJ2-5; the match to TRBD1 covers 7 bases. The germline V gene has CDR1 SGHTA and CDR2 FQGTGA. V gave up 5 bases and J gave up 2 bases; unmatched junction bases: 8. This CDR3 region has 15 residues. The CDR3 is CASSPESTGQETQYF. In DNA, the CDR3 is TGTGCCAGCAGCCCCGAGTCGACAGGGCAAGAGACCCAGTACTTC. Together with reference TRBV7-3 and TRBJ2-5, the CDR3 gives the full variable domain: GAGVSQTPSNKVTEKGKYVELRCDPISGHTALYWYRQSLGQGPEFLIYFQGTGAADDSGLPNDRFFAVRPEGSVSTLKIQRTERGDSAVYLCASSPESTGQETQYFGPGTRLLVL.

The CDR3 bases are TGCGCCAGCAGCCTCTTGGACAGGACTTTCACAGATACGCAGTATTTT. Translated, it gives CASSLLDRTFTDTQYF. J is TRBJ2-3 and V is TRBV4-1, with TRBD1 matching over 7 bases. CDR1 and CDR2 (germline): MGHRA, YSYEKL. Germline trimming cut 4 bases from V and 2 bases from J; bases unmatched to any gene: 9. This CDR3 is 16 amino acids long.

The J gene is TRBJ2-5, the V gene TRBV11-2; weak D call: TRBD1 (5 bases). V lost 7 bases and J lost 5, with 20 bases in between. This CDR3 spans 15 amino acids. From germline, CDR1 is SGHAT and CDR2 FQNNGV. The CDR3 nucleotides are TGTGCCAGCACCGGTCCCGGACCTAAGGGGGAGACCCAGTACTTC. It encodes CASTGPGPKGETQYF. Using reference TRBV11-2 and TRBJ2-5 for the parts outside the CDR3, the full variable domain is EAGVAQSPRYKIIEKRQSVAFWCNPISGHATLYWYQQILGQGPKLLIQFQNNGVVDDSQLPKDRFSAERLKGVDSTLKIQPAKLEDSAVYLCASTGPGPKGETQYFGPGTRLLVL.

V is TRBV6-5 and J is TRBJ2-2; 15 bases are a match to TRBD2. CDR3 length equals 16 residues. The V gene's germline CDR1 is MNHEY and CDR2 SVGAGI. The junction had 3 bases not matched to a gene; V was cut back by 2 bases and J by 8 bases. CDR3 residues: CASSYGTSGRIGELFF. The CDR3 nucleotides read TGTGCCAGCAGTTACGGGACTAGCGGGAGGATTGGGGAGCTGTTTTTT.

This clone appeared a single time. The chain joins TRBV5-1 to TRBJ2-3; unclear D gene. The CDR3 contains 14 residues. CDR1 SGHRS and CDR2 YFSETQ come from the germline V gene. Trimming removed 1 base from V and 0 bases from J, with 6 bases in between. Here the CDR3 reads CASSLTASTDTQYF. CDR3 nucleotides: TGCGCCAGCAGCTTGACTGCTAGCACAGATACGCAGTATTTT.